This TCR beta chain was retrieved from a study of blood T cells in healthy people across ages. The authors drew roughly 9.8 milliliters of peripheral blood from each donor. With a J-beta primer mix and a sample-barcoded 5' primer, a second PCR ran roughly 6 to 11 cycles. TCRdb independently ran MiXCR on the 5' RACE reads; one entry per CDR3 protein. The data contain over 1.5 million distinct CDR3 sequences, roughly 49% of them singletons. The length of the CDR3 is 15 residues. Germline V gives CDR1 MNHEY, CDR2 SVGEGT. V dropped 9 bases and J dropped 1; count of bases not matched to a gene: 8. This chain connects TRBV6-2 or TRBV6-3 to TRBJ1-5, with 8 bases matching TRBD1. The sequencing sample was made of blood. The receptor was isolated from a woman in her thirties or forties in good health. The CDR3 here is CASKKDRASNQPQHF. The DNA for the CDR3 is TGTGCCAGTAAAAAGGACAGGGCAAGCAATCAGCCCCAGCATTTT.